This T cell receptor (beta chain) was observed in a study of shared clonotypes between healthy human individuals. Notes on the study in general: Naive subsets generally had larger estimated richness than memory subsets.

With respect to this clone: Its target is unknown.

Data came from immunoSEQ multiplex PCR; TCRdb stores just in-frame clones and leaves some out. The table lists around 700,000 clones, more than 70% of them singletons. The sample comprised memory CD4+ T cells sorted from blood. This sample's subset: CD45RA-negative fraction. The sequence came from a woman aged 25-40 years in good health.

This CDR3 reads CASSPGLSEETQYF. Written as DNA, the CDR3 is TGTGCCAGCAGCCCAGGACTGTCAGAAGAGACCCAGTACTTC. The chain recombines TRBV2 with TRBJ2-5; tentatively, D is TRBD2 (5 bases). Trimming cost V 6 bases and J 3 bases, with 14 bases left between them. CDR1 is SNHLY and CDR2 is FYNNEI in the germline V gene. The CDR3 has 14 amino acids.